The source of this T cell receptor beta chain is a study of regulatory T cells in long-lasting Graves disease. The V end was cut by 6 bases, the J end by 2 bases, with 11 bases between. This CDR3 comprises 12 residues. Germline CDR1 and CDR2: SQVTM and ANQGSEA. Time point reported: newly diagnosed GD, antithyroid drugs for less than 3 months. RNA from PBMCs was the source of the TCR library. General study points: Since the sample size was small, accuracy may have been reduced.

Relying on iRepertoire HTBI primers and Arm-PCR of CDR3 regions, the team built TCR beta libraries. TCRdb processed the multiplex PCR reads anew with MiXCR; each CDR3 protein has one entry. The sample holds roughly 610,000 distinct CDR3 sequences, approximately 16% seen once. In its sample, this clonotype was seen many times. Its target is unknown. The same sample was also used in a study of T cells in Graves' hyperthyroidism and ophthalmopathy.

The specimen comprised peripheral blood mononuclear cells (PBMCs), sampled at new diagnosis, from a patient treated with antithyroid drugs. The V gene is TRBV29-1, the J gene TRBJ2-7; possibly TRBD1 for D (6 bases). The clonotype was recovered from a man between 18 and 35 years old with Graves disease. The DNA for the CDR3 is TGCAGCGTGGGTTGGACAGCCTACGAGCAGTACTTC. It yields the protein CSVGWTAYEQYF.